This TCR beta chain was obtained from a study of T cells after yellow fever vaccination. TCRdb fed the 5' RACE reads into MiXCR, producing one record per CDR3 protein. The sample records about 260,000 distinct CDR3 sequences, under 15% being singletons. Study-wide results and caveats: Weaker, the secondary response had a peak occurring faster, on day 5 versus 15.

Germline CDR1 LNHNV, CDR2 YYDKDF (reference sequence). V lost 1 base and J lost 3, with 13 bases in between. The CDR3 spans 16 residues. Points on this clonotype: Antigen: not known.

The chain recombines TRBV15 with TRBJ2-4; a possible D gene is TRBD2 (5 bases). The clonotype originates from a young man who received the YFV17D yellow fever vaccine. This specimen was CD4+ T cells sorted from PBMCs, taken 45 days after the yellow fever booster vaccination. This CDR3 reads CATSRVGGSGKNIQYF. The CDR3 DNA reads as TGTGCCACCAGCAGAGTTGGCGGGTCGGGCAAAAACATTCAGTACTTC.